This entry lists 29 T cell receptor beta chains sequenced from one sample in a study of T cell changes during pregnancy in multiple sclerosis. The data were produced by immunoSEQ multiplex PCR, yet TCRdb's version contains in-frame clones alone and is incomplete. The sample has around 62,000 clones; about 90% are singletons. The source was CD4+ T cells from peripheral blood mononuclear cells, collected in the first trimester of pregnancy. These receptors were obtained from a female donor with multiple sclerosis, enrolled in a pregnancy study.

The CDR3 DNA sequence: TGTGCCAGCAGCGCCGAGGGGGCGACAGGGTACGAAAAACTGTTTTTT. It specifies CASSAEGATGYEKLFF. V is TRBV9 and J is TRBJ1-4; 7 nucleotides align to TRBD1. CDR1 SGDLS and CDR2 YYNGEE come from the germline V gene. V shed 3 bases, J shed 8 bases, and the junction held 13 bases outside the gene matches. This CDR3 has 16 residues.

The chain carries TRBV10-3 and TRBJ2-3; TRBD2 agrees at 9 bases. The CDR3 length is 18 residues. Per germline, CDR1 ENHRY and CDR2 SYGVKD. The junction had 17 bases not matched to a gene; V was cut back by 7 bases and J by 3 bases. The CDR3 DNA reads as TGTGCCATCACTTCAGGGGACAATCAGGGACTAGCAACAGATACGCAGTATTTT. Translation: CAITSGDNQGLATDTQYF.

The V gene is TRBV6-5, the J gene TRBJ1-6; TRBD1 matches at 8 bases. The V gene's germline CDR1 is MNHEY and CDR2 SVGAGI. There are 16 residues in the CDR3. The V segment lost 3 bases and the J segment 5 bases; nucleotides outside the gene matches: 6. CDR3 bases: TGTGCCAGCAGTTATACAGGGGGGGGAAATAATTCACCCCTCCACTTT. It specifies CASSYTGGGNNSPLHF.

The rearrangement joins TRBV10-3 to TRBJ1-1; the match to TRBD1 covers 8 bases. Germline V lookup: CDR1 ENHRY, CDR2 SYGVKD. The CDR3 has 16 amino acids. The V and J ends lost 4 bases and 4 bases, in that order; junction bases with no gene match: 11. DNA of the CDR3: TGTGCCATCAGTGCGACAGGGGCCCCTACGTTCACTGAAGCTTTCTTT. It yields the protein CAISATGAPTFTEAFF.

The genes are TRBV4-1 and TRBJ2-7; unclear D gene. The germline V gene encodes CDR1 MGHRA and CDR2 YSYEKL. The CDR3 runs to 17 residues. Trimming pared 1 base from V and 2 bases from J, leaving 18 bases between. The CDR3 loop is CASSQGTSEKKPYEQYF. For the CDR3, the DNA is TGCGCCAGCAGCCAAGGAACCTCGGAGAAGAAACCCTACGAGCAGTACTTC.

The chain couples TRBV7-2 to TRBJ2-3; 11 nucleotides line up with TRBD2. V lost 8 bases and J lost 8; bases outside the gene matches: 12. Germline V gene sequence: CDR1 SGHTA, CDR2 FQGNSA. The CDR3 has 15 amino acids. In DNA form, the CDR3 reads TGTGCCAGCCAGACTAGCGGGGCGGTGTCAGGTACGCAGTATTTT. It codes for CASQTSGAVSGTQYF.

This clone was seen more than once but under ten times. The J gene is TRBJ2-2, the V gene TRBV7-9; a weak D match, TRBD1 (5 bases). The CDR3 consists of 17 residues. V lost 3 bases and J 1 base, leaving 15 bases between the germline ends. Germline-derived CDR1 and CDR2 are SEHNR and FQNEAQ (reference sequence). The CDR3 region has the DNA TGTGCCAGCAGCTTTCCGACCCCAGACAGGAACACCGGGGAGCTGTTTTTT. Protein sequence: CASSFPTPDRNTGELFF.

This chain links TRBV5-6 with TRBJ2-3; TRBD1 is a possible D gene (6 bases). The ends were cut back, 5 bases at V and 4 bases at J, with 11 bases in the middle. Germline V gene sequence: CDR1 SGHDT, CDR2 YYEEEE. The CDR3 has 13 amino acids. The CDR3 DNA reads TGTGCCAGCAGGTCCAGGGGTCCAGATACGCAGTATTTT. Its protein product is CASRSRGPDTQYF.

V usage is TRBV7-8 and J usage is TRBJ2-5; D is possibly TRBD2 (6 bases). The DNA end is a closer match to TRBJ2-7, so the J assignment may be wrong. The CDR3 runs to 16 residues. Germline V CDR1 and CDR2: SGHVS, FQNEAQ. CDR3 amino acids: CASSPGRGGTSYEQYF. The CDR3 DNA sequence: TGTGCCAGCAGCCCCGGACGGGGTGGGACTTCCTACGAGCAGTACTTC.

The V gene is TRBV19, the J gene TRBJ1-5, with a tentative D call TRBD1 (6 bases). Germline V lookup: CDR1 LNHDA, CDR2 SQIVND (reference sequence). Deletions cut 7 bases from V and 1 base from J, with 17 bases between. The CDR3 is 16 amino acids. The CDR3 protein is CASTETGGASNQPQHF. The CDR3 DNA reads as TGTGCCAGTACCGAAACTGGGGGCGCGAGCAATCAGCCCCAGCATTTT.

The CDR3 here is CASRKGLNQPQHF. CDR3 nucleotide sequence: TGTGCCAGCAGGAAGGGACTGAATCAGCCCCAGCATTTT. V is TRBV27 and J is TRBJ1-5, with a tentative D call TRBD1 (5 bases). Germline CDR1 is MNHEY and CDR2 is SMNVEV (reference sequence). The CDR3 covers 13 residues. V was pared by 6 bases and J by 4 bases, with 10 bases between.

The CDR3: CASRPREFYNEQFF. The DNA of the CDR3 is TGTGCCAGTAGGCCCCGGGAATTCTACAATGAGCAGTTCTTC. The chain is built from TRBV19 and TRBJ2-1, with TRBD2 as a possible D gene (5 bases). CDR3 length: 14 amino acids. Trimming shortened V by 6 bases and J by 3 bases, and 12 bases separated the two germline ends. Per germline, CDR1 LNHDA and CDR2 SQIVND (reference sequence).

The chain couples TRBV2 to TRBJ2-7; a weak D match, TRBD1 (5 bases). Germline loops: CDR1 SNHLY, CDR2 FYNNEI. V lost 8 bases, J lost 0 bases, and 14 bases lay in between. The CDR3 contains 14 residues. The CDR3 DNA follows: TGTGCCAGCGGGGAAAGACAGTACTCCTACGAGCAGTACTTC. It specifies CASGERQYSYEQYF. Using reference TRBV2 and TRBJ2-7 for the parts outside the CDR3, the full variable domain is EPEVTQTPSHQVTQMGQEVILRCVPISNHLYFYWYRQILGQKVEFLVSFYNNEISEKSEIFDDQFSVERPDGSNFTLKIRSTKLEDSAMYFCASGERQYSYEQYFGPGTRLTVT.

J is TRBJ2-3 and V is TRBV6-1, with TRBD1 matching 8 bases. From germline, CDR1 is MNHNS and CDR2 SASEGT. CDR3 length equals 14 residues. With 4 bases clipped from V and 4 bases from J, the junction kept 4 bases outside the gene matches. The CDR3: CASSGRGLADTQYF. The CDR3 DNA is TGTGCCAGCAGTGGCAGGGGGCTGGCAGATACGCAGTATTTT.

This clone was seen just once. The V gene is TRBV10-3, the J gene TRBJ1-3, with D possibly matching TRBD1 (6 bases). This CDR3 contains 17 residues. V was shortened by 3 bases and J by 3 bases, with 18 bases between the two germline ends. CDR1 is ENHRY, CDR2 SYGVKD, per germline. The CDR3 DNA reads as TGTGCCATCAGTGAATTGGGACAAGGACTTTTTGGAAACACCATATATTTT. Translation gives CAISELGQGLFGNTIYF.

This chain connects TRBV5-7 to TRBJ1-1, with 9 bases lining up with TRBD1. TRBV5-7 is an open reading frame whose function is uncertain. The CDR3 has 19 residues. The V and J ends lost 2 bases and 2 bases, in that order; junction bases with no gene match: 16. DNA of the CDR3: TGTGCCAGCAGCTTCCTTCCGGGCACAGGGGGCAAGGGAAACACTGAAGCTTTCTTT. Protein: CASSFLPGTGGKGNTEAFF.

The rearrangement links TRBV7-8 to TRBJ1-5; 7 positions agree with TRBD1. Trimming at V came to 0 bases and at J to 0 bases, leaving 14 bases not matched to a gene. The CDR3 covers 20 residues. Germline CDR1 reads SGHVS; CDR2 reads FQNEAQ. The CDR3: CASSLAITERQGFSNQPQHF. The CDR3 region has the DNA TGTGCCAGCAGCTTAGCGATAACTGAGAGACAGGGCTTTAGCAATCAGCCCCAGCATTTT.

V is TRBV30 and J is TRBJ1-1; the match to TRBD1 covers 7 bases. Germline-derived CDR1 and CDR2 are GTSNPN and SVGIG (reference sequence). Trimming removed 2 bases from V and 0 bases from J; junction bases left unmatched: 9. The CDR3 length is 16 residues. CDR3 in amino acids: CAWSNPTGNMNTEAFF. The CDR3 DNA reads as TGTGCCTGGAGTAACCCGACAGGGAATATGAACACTGAAGCTTTCTTT.

The chain combines TRBV14 with TRBJ1-1; TRBD1 matches 7 bases. The germline V gene has CDR1 SGHDN and CDR2 FVKESK. This CDR3 contains 16 residues. V gave up 7 bases and J gave up 1 base; unmatched junction bases: 12. DNA for the CDR3: TGTGCCAGCAACCATTACAGGGGATCCTCGAACACTGAAGCTTTCTTT. It is translated as CASNHYRGSSNTEAFF. The entire variable domain, with the rest obtained from reference TRBV14 and TRBJ1-1, is as follows: EAGVTQFPSHSVIEKGQTVTLRCDPISGHDNLYWYRRVMGKEIKFLLHFVKESKQDESGMPNNRFLAERTGGTYSTLKVQPAELEDSGVYFCASNHYRGSSNTEAFFGQGTRLTVV.

This clone appeared a few times. The rearrangement joins TRBV5-4 to TRBJ1-6; TRBD1 matches 9 bases. V shed 2 bases, J shed 16 bases, and the junction held 7 bases outside the gene matches. The CDR3 spans 13 residues. CDR1 SGHNT and CDR2 YYREEE come from the germline V gene (reference sequence). The CDR3 here is CASSFQWTGELHF. CDR3 sequence (DNA): TGTGCCAGCAGCTTCCAATGGACAGGGGAGCTCCACTTT.

This sequence joins TRBV9 and TRBJ2-3; 8 positions match TRBD1. Trimming cost V 0 bases and J 4 bases; bases outside gene matches: 4. Germline V lookup: CDR1 SGDLS, CDR2 YYNGEE. This CDR3 has 15 residues. CDR3 amino acids: CASSVVAGGADTQYF. CDR3 bases: TGTGCCAGCAGCGTAGTAGCAGGGGGCGCAGATACGCAGTATTTT.

The chain carries TRBV9 and TRBJ1-2; no definite D call. The CDR3 extends over 14 amino acids. V lost 1 base and J 4 bases, leaving 11 bases between the germline ends. In germline, CDR1 is SGDLS, CDR2 YYNGEE. As DNA, the CDR3 is TGTGCCAGCAGCGTATCCGGGAACCTCTATGGCTACACCTTC. This codes for CASSVSGNLYGYTF. The whole variable domain, remainder taken from reference TRBV9 and TRBJ1-2, is DSGVTQTPKHLITATGQRVTLRCSPRSGDLSVYWYQQSLDQGLQFLIQYYNGEERAKGNILERFSAQQFPDLHSELNLSSLELGDSALYFCASSVSGNLYGYTFGSGTRLTVV.

A remark on this clone: The sample carries other DNA sequences with the same CDR3. J is TRBJ1-5 and V is TRBV6-5, with D perhaps TRBD1 (6 bases). The germline CDR1 and CDR2 sequences are MNHEY and SVGAGI. This CDR3 has 15 amino acids. Trimming left V 2 bases short and J 4 bases short, with 12 bases between. CDR3 DNA: TGTGCCAGCAGTTACGAGGCAGGGGTAAATCAGCCCCAGCATTTT. Its protein is CASSYEAGVNQPQHF.

This clone came up once. Other DNA sequences in this specimen translate into the identical CDR3. The V and J genes are TRBV2 and TRBJ2-3; the D is unclear. Looked up from germline, CDR1 is SNHLY and CDR2 is FYNNEI. Trimming stripped 7 bases from V and 0 bases from J, with 2 bases between. CDR3 size: 11 residues. Here the CDR3 DNA reads TGTGCCAGCACAAGCACAGATACGCAGTATTTT. It encodes CASTSTDTQYF.

The chain has TRBV9 and TRBJ1-1; tentatively, D is TRBD1 (6 bases). CDR3 length: 15 amino acids. Germline V gene data show CDR1 as SGDLS and CDR2 as YYNGEE. V was pared by 4 bases and J by 2 bases, with 15 bases between. The CDR3 loop is CASSPRGAGNTEAFF. The CDR3 region has the DNA TGTGCCAGCAGCCCCAGGGGCGCGGGTAACACTGAAGCTTTCTTT.

The gene calls are TRBV5-1 and TRBJ2-5, with a possible D match to TRBD2 (6 bases). This CDR3 spans 12 amino acids. Germline CDR1 is SGHRS and CDR2 is YFSETQ. Trimming pared 0 bases from V and 9 bases from J, leaving 9 bases between. CDR3 amino acids: CASSLAPGAQYF. The CDR3 coding sequence is TGCGCCAGCAGCTTGGCCCCGGGGGCCCAGTACTTC.

The V call is TRBV4-3, the J call TRBJ1-1, with a tentative D call TRBD1 (5 bases). The CDR3 covers 16 residues. CDR1 and CDR2 (germline): LGHNA, YSLEER. The V and J ends lost 0 bases and 5 bases respectively, with 16 bases between them. As DNA, the CDR3 is TGCGCCAGCAGCCAAGATGCCGCAGGGTTGGGGACTGAAGCTTTCTTT. Translated: CASSQDAAGLGTEAFF.

This sequence joins TRBV19 and TRBJ1-6, with D uncertain. CDR3 length equals 13 residues. Trimming removed 5 bases from V and 7 bases from J, with 9 bases in between. Germline lookup yields CDR1 LNHDA and CDR2 SQIVND (reference sequence). CDR3 sequence reads: CASSPSSNSPLHF. The CDR3 coding sequence is TGTGCCAGTAGTCCTTCCTCGAATTCACCCCTCCACTTT. Full variable domain (remainder filled in from reference TRBV19 and TRBJ1-6): DGGITQSPKYLFRKEGQNVTLSCEQNLNHDAMYWYRQDPGQGLRLIYYSQIVNDFQKGDIAEGYSVSREKKESFPLTVTSAQKNPTAFYLCASSPSSNSPLHFGNGTRLTVT.

This chain links TRBV7-3 with TRBJ2-3; 10 positions agree with TRBD2. This CDR3 has 14 amino acids. J lost 6 bases, V lost 5 bases, and 5 bases had no gene match. Germline values: CDR1 SGHTA, CDR2 FQGTGA. The CDR3 spells CASSPAGGSDTQYF. CDR3 in DNA: TGTGCCAGCAGCCCAGCGGGGGGGTCGGATACGCAGTATTTT.